These 11 T cell receptor beta chains were sequenced from one sample in a study of CD8 T cells in ankylosing spondylitis. TCRdb ran MiXCR on the 5' RACE reads and lists one entry per CDR3 protein. The sample shows 220,000 or so distinct CDR3 sequences, about 10% of them seen only once. The specimen was blood, either unsorted or a sorted T cell fraction (not recorded which). The receptors stem from a male donor with ankylosing spondylitis or in good health (not recorded which).

This clonotype occurred many times. V usage is TRBV20-1 and J usage is TRBJ2-1; 10 bases agree with TRBD2. Germline CDR1 and CDR2: DFQATT and SNEGSKA (reference sequence). Trimming at V came to 4 bases and at J to 5 bases, leaving 8 bases not matched to a gene. There are 15 residues in the CDR3. In DNA form, the CDR3 reads TGCAGTGCTACTGAAGCGGGGGGGCGTGACAATGAGCAGTTCTTC. Its translation is CSATEAGGRDNEQFF.

This clonotype was recorded many times. The chain employs TRBV27 and TRBJ1-2; maybe TRBD1 (5 bases). The CDR3 length is 14 residues. CDR1 and CDR2 from the germline V gene are MNHEY and SMNVEV (reference sequence). V was pared by 5 bases and J by 3 bases, with 13 bases between. The CDR3 region has the DNA TGTGCCAGCAGTATTGCTCAGGGAGACTATGGCTACACCTTC. Its protein product is CASSIAQGDYGYTF.

The table lists this clonotype with many counts. The chain uses TRBV20-1 and TRBJ1-3; no firm D call. Between the trimmed V and J ends, which lost 5 bases and 0 bases, there was a span of 11 bases. The length of the CDR3 is 14 residues. CDR1 is DFQATT, CDR2 SNEGSKA, per germline (reference sequence). The CDR3 nucleotides are TGCAGTGCTCCCTCACCTAACTCTGGAAACACCATATATTTT. This gives the protein CSAPSPNSGNTIYF.

This clonotype was detected ten times or more. The chain employs TRBV7-9 and TRBJ1-1; unclear D gene. The CDR3 has 13 residues. Germline loops: CDR1 SEHNR, CDR2 FQNEAQ (reference sequence). The ends were cut back, 5 bases at V and 7 bases at J, with 14 bases in the middle. The CDR3 protein is CASSQRIGGEAFF. The CDR3 DNA reads as TGTGCCAGCAGCCAACGAATAGGTGGTGAAGCTTTCTTT.

In its sample, this clonotype was seen many times. This chain joins TRBV4-2 and TRBJ1-3; D is undetermined. With 3 bases removed from V and 0 bases from J, the gap between germline ends came to 9 bases. Germline V gives CDR1 LGHNA, CDR2 YNFKEQ. The CDR3 loop spans 15 amino acids. CDR3 nucleotides: TGTGCCAGCAGCCAGTCAGGCAGCTCTGGAAACACCATATATTTT. It specifies CASSQSGSSGNTIYF.

The J gene is TRBJ2-6, the V gene TRBV27, with 8 nucleotides matching TRBD1. The CDR3 consists of 17 residues. V dropped 2 bases and J dropped 4; count of bases not matched to a gene: 7. Germline V gene data show CDR1 as MNHEY and CDR2 as SMNVEV (reference sequence). The CDR3 region is CASSLDAGGAGANVLTF. DNA of the CDR3: TGTGCCAGCAGTTTAGATGCAGGGGGCGCGGGGGCCAACGTCCTGACTTTC.

This clonotype turned up a few times. This chain connects TRBV7-2 to TRBJ1-1, with TRBD1 as a possible D gene (5 bases). V lost 3 bases, J lost 5 bases, and 10 bases lay in between. From germline, CDR1 is SGHTA and CDR2 FQGNSA. This CDR3 spans 13 amino acids. CDR3 bases: TGTGCCAGCAGCTTCCAGGGATTTACTGAAGCTTTCTTT. It encodes CASSFQGFTEAFF.

In its sample, this clonotype was seen many times. This chain links TRBV3-1 with TRBJ2-2; D is unresolved. Germline V gene lookup returns CDR1 LGHDT and CDR2 YNNKEL (reference sequence). This CDR3 is built from 14 residues. V was cut by 2 bases and J by 6 bases, with 10 bases left in between. The CDR3 spells CASSQSRVPGELFF. DNA for the CDR3: TGTGCCAGCAGCCAAAGCCGCGTCCCCGGGGAGCTGTTTTTT.

This clonotype was seen many times. The gene calls are TRBV10-3 and TRBJ2-5; 7 bases align to TRBD2. V lost 3 bases to trimming and J lost 0 bases; unmatched junction nucleotides: 4. Per the germline V gene, CDR1 is ENHRY and CDR2 is SYGVKD. The CDR3 runs to 15 residues. This CDR3 is CAISDGGINQETQYF. The CDR3 DNA sequence: TGTGCCATCAGTGACGGGGGGATCAACCAAGAGACCCAGTACTTC.

Many counts were recorded for this clonotype. V is TRBV6-1 and J is TRBJ2-2, with 9 nucleotides matching TRBD1. Trimming cost V 6 bases and J 3 bases; bases outside gene matches: 5. This CDR3 spans 15 amino acids. Germline CDR1 is MNHNS and CDR2 is SASEGT. CDR3 loop: CASSWTGVDTGELFF. In DNA form, the CDR3 reads TGTGCCAGCAGCTGGACAGGGGTGGACACCGGGGAGCTGTTTTTT.

This clonotype occurred many times. The rearrangement links TRBV5-1 to TRBJ2-3, with 14 bases fitting TRBD2. The germline CDR1 and CDR2 sequences are SGHRS and YFSETQ. This CDR3 has 18 amino acids. The junction had 16 bases not matched to a gene; V was cut back by 4 bases and J by 9 bases. CDR3 nucleotide sequence: TGCGCCAGCAGCCTACTACCCGGGACTAGCGGGGGATGGGGGACGCAGTATTTT. Translating it yields CASSLLPGTSGGWGTQYF.